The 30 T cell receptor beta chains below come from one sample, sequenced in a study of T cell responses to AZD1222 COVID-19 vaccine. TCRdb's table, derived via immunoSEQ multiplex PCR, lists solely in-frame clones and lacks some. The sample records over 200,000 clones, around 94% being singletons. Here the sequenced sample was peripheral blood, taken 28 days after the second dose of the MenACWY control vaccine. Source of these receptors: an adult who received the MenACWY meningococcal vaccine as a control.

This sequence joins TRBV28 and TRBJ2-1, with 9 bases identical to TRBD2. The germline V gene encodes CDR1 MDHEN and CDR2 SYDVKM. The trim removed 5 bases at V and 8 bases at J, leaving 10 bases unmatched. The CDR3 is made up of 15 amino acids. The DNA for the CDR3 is TGTGCCAGCAGTACTCTAGCGGGGATTTTGGATGAGCAGTTCTTC. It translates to CASSTLAGILDEQFF.

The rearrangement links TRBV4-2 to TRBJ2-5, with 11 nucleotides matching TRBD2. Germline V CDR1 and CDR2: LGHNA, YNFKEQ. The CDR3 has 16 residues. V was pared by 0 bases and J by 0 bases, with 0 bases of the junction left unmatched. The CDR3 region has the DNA TGTGCCAGCAGCCAAGAACTAGCGGGGGACCAAGAGACCCAGTACTTC. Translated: CASSQELAGDQETQYF.

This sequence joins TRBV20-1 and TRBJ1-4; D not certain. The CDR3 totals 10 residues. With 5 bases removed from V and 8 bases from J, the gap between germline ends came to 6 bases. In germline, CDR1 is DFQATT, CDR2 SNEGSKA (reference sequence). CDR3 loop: CSAVEEKLFF. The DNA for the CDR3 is TGCAGTGCTGTAGAAGAAAAACTGTTTTTT.

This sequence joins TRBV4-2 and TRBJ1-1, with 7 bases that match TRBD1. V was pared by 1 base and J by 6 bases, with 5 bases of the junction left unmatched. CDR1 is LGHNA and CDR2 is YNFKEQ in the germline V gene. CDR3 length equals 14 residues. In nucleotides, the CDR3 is TGTGCCAGCAGCCAAGTTTCAGGGGGGTCTGAAGCTTTCTTT. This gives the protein CASSQVSGGSEAFF.

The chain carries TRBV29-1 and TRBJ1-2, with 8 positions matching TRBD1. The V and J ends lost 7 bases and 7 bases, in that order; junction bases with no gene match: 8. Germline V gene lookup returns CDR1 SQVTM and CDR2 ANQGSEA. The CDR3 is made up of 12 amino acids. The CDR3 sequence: CSGLTGAGGYTF. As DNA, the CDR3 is TGCAGCGGCCTGACAGGGGCCGGTGGCTACACCTTC.

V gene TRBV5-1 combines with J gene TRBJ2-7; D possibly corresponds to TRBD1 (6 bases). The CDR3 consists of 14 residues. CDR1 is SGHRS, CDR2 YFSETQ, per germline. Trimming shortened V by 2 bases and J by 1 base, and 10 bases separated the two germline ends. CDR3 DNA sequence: TGCGCCAGCAGCTTCCGGACAGTTTCCTACGAGCAGTACTTC. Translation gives CASSFRTVSYEQYF.

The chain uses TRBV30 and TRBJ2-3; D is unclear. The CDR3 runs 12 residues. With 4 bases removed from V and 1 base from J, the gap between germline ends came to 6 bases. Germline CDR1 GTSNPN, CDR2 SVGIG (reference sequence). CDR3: CAWNPGTDTQYF. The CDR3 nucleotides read TGTGCCTGGAACCCAGGCACAGATACGCAGTATTTT. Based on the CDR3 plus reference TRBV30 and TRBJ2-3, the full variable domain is SQTIHQWPATLVQPVGSPLSLECTVEGTSNPNLYWYRQAAGRGLQLLFYSVGIGQISSEVPQNLSASRPQDRQFILSSKKLLLSDSGFYLCAWNPGTDTQYFGPGTRLTVL.

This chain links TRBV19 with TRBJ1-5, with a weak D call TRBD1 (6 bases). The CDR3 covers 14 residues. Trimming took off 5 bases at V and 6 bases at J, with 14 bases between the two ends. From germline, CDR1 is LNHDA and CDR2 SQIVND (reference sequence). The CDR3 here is CASSGTGGAQPQHF. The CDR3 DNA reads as TGTGCCAGTAGTGGGACTGGGGGGGCTCAGCCCCAGCATTTT.

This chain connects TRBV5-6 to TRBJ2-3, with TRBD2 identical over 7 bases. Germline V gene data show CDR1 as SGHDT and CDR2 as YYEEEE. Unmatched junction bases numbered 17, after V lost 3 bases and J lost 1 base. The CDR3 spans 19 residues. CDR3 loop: CASSYQPWRASGGTDTQYF. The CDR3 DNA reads TGTGCCAGCAGCTACCAACCTTGGCGAGCCAGCGGGGGCACAGATACGCAGTATTTT. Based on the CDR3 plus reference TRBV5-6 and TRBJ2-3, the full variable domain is DAGVTQSPTHLIKTRGQQVTLRCSPKSGHDTVSWYQQALGQGPQFIFQYYEEEERQRGNFPDRFSGHQFPNYSSELNVNALLLGDSALYLCASSYQPWRASGGTDTQYFGPGTRLTVL.

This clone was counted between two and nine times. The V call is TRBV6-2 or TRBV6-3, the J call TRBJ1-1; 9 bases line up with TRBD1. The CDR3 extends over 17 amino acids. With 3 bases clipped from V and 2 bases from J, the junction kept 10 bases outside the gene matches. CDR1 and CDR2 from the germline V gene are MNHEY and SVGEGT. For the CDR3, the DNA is TGTGCCAGCAGTTATCCGGGAGGGACAGGGTTTAACACTGAAGCTTTCTTT. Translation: CASSYPGGTGFNTEAFF.

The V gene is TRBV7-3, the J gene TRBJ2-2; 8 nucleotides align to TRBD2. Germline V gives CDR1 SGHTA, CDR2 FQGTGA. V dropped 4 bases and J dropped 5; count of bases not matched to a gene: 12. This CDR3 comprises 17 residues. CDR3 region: CASSSHPAGAVTGELFF. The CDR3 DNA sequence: TGTGCCAGCAGCTCACATCCAGCGGGAGCGGTAACCGGGGAGCTGTTTTTT.

The CDR3: CASSPLGRGYNYGYTF. CDR3 DNA: TGCGCCAGCAGCCCTTTGGGACGGGGGTATAACTATGGCTACACCTTC. The chain joins TRBV5-1 to TRBJ1-2; D possibly corresponds to TRBD1 (5 bases). V was pared by 4 bases and J by 1 base, with 17 bases between. This CDR3 has 16 amino acids. Per the germline V gene, CDR1 is SGHRS and CDR2 is YFSETQ. Variable domain in full (rest from reference TRBV5-1 and TRBJ1-2): KAGVTQTPRYLIKTRGQQVTLSCSPISGHRSVSWYQQTPGQGLQFLFEYFSETQRNKGNFPGRFSGRQFSNSRSEMNVSTLELGDSALYLCASSPLGRGYNYGYTFGSGTRLTVV.

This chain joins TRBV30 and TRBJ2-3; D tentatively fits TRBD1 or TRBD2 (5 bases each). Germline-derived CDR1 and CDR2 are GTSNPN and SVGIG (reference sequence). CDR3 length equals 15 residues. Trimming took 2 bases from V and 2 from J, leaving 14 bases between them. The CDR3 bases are TGTGCCTGGAGTCCCGGTGGGGGTATCACAGATACGCAGTATTTT. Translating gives CAWSPGGGITDTQYF.

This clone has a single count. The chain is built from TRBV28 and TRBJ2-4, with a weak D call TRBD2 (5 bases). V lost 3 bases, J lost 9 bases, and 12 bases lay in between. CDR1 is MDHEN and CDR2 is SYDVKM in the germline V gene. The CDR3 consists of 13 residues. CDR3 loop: CASSLPLSGIQYF. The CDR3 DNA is TGTGCCAGCAGTTTGCCACTGAGCGGCATTCAGTACTTC.

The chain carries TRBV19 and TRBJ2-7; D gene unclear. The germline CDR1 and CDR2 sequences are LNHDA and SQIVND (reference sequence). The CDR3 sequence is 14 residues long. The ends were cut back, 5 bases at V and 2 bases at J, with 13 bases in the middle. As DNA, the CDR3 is TGTGCCAGTAGTCTGTCATCCCCGGCCTACGAGCAGTACTTC. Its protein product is CASSLSSPAYEQYF.

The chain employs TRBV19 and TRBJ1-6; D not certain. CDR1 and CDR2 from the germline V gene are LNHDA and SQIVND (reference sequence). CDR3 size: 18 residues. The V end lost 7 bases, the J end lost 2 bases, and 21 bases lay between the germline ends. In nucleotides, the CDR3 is TGTGCCAGTACCAGATTCAAATCTACGGGGACCTATAATTCACCCCTCCACTTT. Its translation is CASTRFKSTGTYNSPLHF. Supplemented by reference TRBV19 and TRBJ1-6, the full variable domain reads DGGITQSPKYLFRKEGQNVTLSCEQNLNHDAMYWYRQDPGQGLRLIYYSQIVNDFQKGDIAEGYSVSREKKESFPLTVTSAQKNPTAFYLCASTRFKSTGTYNSPLHFGNGTRLTVT.

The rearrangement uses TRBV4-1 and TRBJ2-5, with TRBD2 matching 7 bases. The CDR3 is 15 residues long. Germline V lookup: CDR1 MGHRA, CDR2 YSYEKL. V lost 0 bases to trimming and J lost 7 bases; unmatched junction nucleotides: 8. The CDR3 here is CASSQDLGLSGTQYF. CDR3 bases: TGCGCCAGCAGCCAAGATCTGGGACTAAGCGGGACCCAGTACTTC.

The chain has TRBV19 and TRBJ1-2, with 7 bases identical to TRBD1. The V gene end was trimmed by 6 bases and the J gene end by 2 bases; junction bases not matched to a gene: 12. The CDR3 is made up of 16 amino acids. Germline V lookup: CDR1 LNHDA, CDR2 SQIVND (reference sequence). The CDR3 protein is CASSFSGTDANYGYTF. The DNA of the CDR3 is TGTGCCAGTAGCTTTTCCGGGACAGACGCCAACTATGGCTACACCTTC.

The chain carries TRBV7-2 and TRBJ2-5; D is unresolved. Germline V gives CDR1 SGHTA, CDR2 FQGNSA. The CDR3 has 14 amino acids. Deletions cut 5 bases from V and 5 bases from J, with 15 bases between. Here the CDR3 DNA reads TGTGCCAGCAGCACGGCGGCTCTTGCCGAGACCCAGTACTTC. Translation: CASSTAALAETQYF.

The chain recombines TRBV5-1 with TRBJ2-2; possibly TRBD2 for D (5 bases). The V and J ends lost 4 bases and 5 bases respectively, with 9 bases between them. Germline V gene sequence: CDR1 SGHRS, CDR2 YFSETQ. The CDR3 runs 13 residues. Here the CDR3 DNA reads TGCGCCAGCAGCGCGGGCCCGACCGGGGAGCTGTTTTTT. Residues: CASSAGPTGELFF.

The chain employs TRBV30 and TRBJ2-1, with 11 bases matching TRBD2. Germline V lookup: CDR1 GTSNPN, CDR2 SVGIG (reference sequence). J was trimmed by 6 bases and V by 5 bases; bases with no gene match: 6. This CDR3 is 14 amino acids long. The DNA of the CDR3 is TGTGCCTGGGCCTTACTAGCGGGAGTCAATGAGCAGTTCTTC. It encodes CAWALLAGVNEQFF.

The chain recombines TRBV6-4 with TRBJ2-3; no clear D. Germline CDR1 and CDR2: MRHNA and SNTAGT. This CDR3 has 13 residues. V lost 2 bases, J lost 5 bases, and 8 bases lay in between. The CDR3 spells CASSDVFGDTQYF. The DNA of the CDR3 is TGTGCCAGCAGTGACGTGTTTGGAGATACGCAGTATTTT.

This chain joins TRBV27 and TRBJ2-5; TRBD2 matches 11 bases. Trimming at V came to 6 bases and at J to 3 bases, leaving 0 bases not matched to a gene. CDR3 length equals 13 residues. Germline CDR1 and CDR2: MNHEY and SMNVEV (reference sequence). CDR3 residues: CASRTSGKETQYF. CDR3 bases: TGTGCCAGCAGGACTAGCGGGAAAGAGACCCAGTACTTC.

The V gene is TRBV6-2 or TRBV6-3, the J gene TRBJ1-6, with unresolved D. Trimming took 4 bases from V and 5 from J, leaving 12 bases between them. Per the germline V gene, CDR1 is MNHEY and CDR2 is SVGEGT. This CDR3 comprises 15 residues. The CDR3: CASSFTGWDNSPLHF. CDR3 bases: TGTGCCAGCAGTTTCACCGGATGGGATAATTCACCCCTCCACTTT.

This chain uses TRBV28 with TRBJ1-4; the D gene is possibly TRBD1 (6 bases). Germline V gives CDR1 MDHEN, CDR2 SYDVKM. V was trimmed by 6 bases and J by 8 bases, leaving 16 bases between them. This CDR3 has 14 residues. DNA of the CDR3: TGTGCCAGCAGAACACAGGGTCCGGGGGAAAAACTGTTTTTT. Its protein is CASRTQGPGEKLFF.

The chain's CDR3 is CAISEYNQGGNQPQHF. In nucleotides, the CDR3 is TGTGCCATCAGTGAGTACAATCAGGGGGGCAATCAGCCCCAGCATTTT. The chain links TRBV10-3 to TRBJ1-5; 7 bases agree with TRBD1. In germline, CDR1 is ENHRY, CDR2 SYGVKD. J gave up 2 bases and V 1 base, and 5 bases lay outside the gene matches. The CDR3 totals 16 residues.

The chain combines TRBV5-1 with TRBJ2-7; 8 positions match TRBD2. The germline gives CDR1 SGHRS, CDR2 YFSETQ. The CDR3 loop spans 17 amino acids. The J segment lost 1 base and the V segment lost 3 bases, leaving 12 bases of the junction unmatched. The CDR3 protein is CASSSLPLAEGSYEQYF. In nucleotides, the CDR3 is TGCGCCAGCAGCTCTTTACCACTAGCGGAAGGTTCCTACGAGCAGTACTTC.

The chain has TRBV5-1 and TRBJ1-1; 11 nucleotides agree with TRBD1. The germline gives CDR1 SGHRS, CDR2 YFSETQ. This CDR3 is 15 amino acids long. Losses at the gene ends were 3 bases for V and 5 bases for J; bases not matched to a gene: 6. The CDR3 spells CASSSPGQGATEAFF. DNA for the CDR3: TGCGCCAGCAGCTCTCCTGGACAGGGGGCAACTGAAGCTTTCTTT.

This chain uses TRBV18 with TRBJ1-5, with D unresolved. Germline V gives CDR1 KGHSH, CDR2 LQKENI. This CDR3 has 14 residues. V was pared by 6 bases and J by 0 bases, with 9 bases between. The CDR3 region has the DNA TGTGCCAGCTCGATAGACGGTAGCAATCAGCCCCAGCATTTT. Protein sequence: CASSIDGSNQPQHF.

In DNA, the CDR3 is TGTGCCAGCAGCAACTTCCCAGGGGCCGCTGAAGCTTTCTTT. Protein: CASSNFPGAAEAFF. The rearrangement joins TRBV14 to TRBJ1-1, with D perhaps TRBD1 (6 bases). The CDR3 extends over 14 amino acids. V dropped 5 bases and J dropped 6 bases, with 16 bases sitting between them. Germline loops: CDR1 SGHDN, CDR2 FVKESK.